This T cell receptor (beta chain) comes out of a study of shared clonotypes between healthy human individuals. Produced via immunoSEQ multiplex PCR; TCRdb's table is partial and in-frame only. The profile shows 2 million to 2.5 million clones, approximately 94% of them singletons. This CDR3 has 15 residues. V shed 4 bases and J shed 2 bases, with 13 bases lying between them. The germline V gene has CDR1 SGHDN and CDR2 FVKESK. The source of this sequence is a man aged 18 to 29 in good health. The rearrangement joins TRBV14 to TRBJ2-3; D remains unclear. Sequencing used naive CD4+ T cells sorted from blood. The subset: CD45RA+ positively selected. As DNA, the CDR3 is TGTGCCAGCAGCCGGCGCTCCCCACCCACAGATACGCAGTATTTT. Its translation is CASSRRSPPTDTQYF.